One and the same sample provided the 6 T cell receptor beta chains below, sequenced in a study of cytomegalovirus exposure and HLA in healthy donors. Both 60 Vbeta primers and 13 Jbeta primers went into the PCR. Sequencing used immunoSEQ multiplex PCR; TCRdb keeps in-frame clones, though not all of them. Seen here are 100,000 or so clones, around four fifths observed once, and the top ten hold 7.5% to 10%. The source material was PBMCs. The source is a woman aged 40-49 years in good health and CMV-seropositive.

V gene TRBV5-8 combines with J gene TRBJ2-7; D is perhaps TRBD1 (6 bases). Germline CDR1 is SGHTS and CDR2 is YDEGEE. Deletions cut 4 bases from V and 1 base from J, with 9 bases between. CDR3 length equals 13 residues. CDR3 nucleotide sequence: TGTGCCAGCAGCCGACAGGTTTCCTACGAGCAGTACTTC. This translates into CASSRQVSYEQYF.

The chain recombines TRBV6-6 with TRBJ2-7; possible D gene TRBD2, 5 bases. This CDR3 comprises 15 residues. Trimming took 0 bases from V and 6 from J, leaving 15 bases between them. Germline values: CDR1 MNHNY, CDR2 SVGAGI (reference sequence). The CDR3 sequence: CASSYSHTGNVEQYF. The CDR3 DNA reads as TGTGCCAGCAGTTACTCCCACACCGGGAATGTCGAGCAGTACTTC.

This chain joins TRBV11-2 and TRBJ2-5; the D is unclear. CDR1 and CDR2 (germline): SGHAT, FQNNGV. There are 14 residues in the CDR3. Trimming shortened V by 1 base and J by 0 bases, and 6 bases separated the two germline ends. This chain's CDR3 is CASSLATNQETQYF. CDR3 nucleotide sequence: TGTGCCAGCAGCTTAGCCACAAACCAAGAGACCCAGTACTTC.

The V gene is TRBV6-4, the J gene TRBJ2-2; 10 bases are a match to TRBD1. The CDR3 length is 15 residues. The germline V gene has CDR1 MRHNA and CDR2 SNTAGT. After removal of 6 bases from V and 3 bases from J, the junction contained 4 bases not matched to a gene. CDR3 sequence: CASSRGQGYTGELFF. The CDR3 region has the DNA TGTGCCAGCAGCAGGGGACAGGGGTACACCGGGGAGCTGTTTTTT.

The J gene is TRBJ1-1, the V gene TRBV7-3, with D possibly TRBD1 on 5 matching bases. This CDR3 contains 17 residues. Trimming removed 2 bases from V and 2 bases from J, with 18 bases in between. The germline V gene has CDR1 SGHTA and CDR2 FQGTGA. Written as DNA, the CDR3 is TGTGCCAGCAGCTTAGTCGGGGGAGAGGTTGGCAACACTGAAGCTTTCTTT. Encoded protein: CASSLVGGEVGNTEAFF.

The count of this clone is one. The chain is built from TRBV4-3 and TRBJ2-7, with D tentatively TRBD1 (6 bases). CDR1 and CDR2 from the germline V gene are LGHNA and YSLEER. This CDR3 spans 17 amino acids. The V end lost 0 bases, the J end lost 3 bases, and 18 bases lay between the germline ends. The CDR3: CASSQDRIVGRGYEQYF. The CDR3 region has the DNA TGCGCCAGCAGCCAAGATAGAATAGTGGGCAGGGGCTACGAGCAGTACTTC.